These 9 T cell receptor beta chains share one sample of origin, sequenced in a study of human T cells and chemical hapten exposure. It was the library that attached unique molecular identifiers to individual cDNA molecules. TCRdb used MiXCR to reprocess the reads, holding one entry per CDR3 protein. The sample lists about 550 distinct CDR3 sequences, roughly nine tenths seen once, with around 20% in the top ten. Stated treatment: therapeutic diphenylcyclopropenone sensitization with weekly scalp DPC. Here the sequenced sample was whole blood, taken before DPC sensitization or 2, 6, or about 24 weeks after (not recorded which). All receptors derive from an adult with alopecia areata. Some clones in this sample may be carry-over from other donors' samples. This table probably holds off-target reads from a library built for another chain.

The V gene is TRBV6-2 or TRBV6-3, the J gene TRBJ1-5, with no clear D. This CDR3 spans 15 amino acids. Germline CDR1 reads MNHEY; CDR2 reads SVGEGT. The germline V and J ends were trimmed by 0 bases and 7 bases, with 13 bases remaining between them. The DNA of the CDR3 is TGTGCCAGCAGTTACTCGAGTGGAGGGCGGCAGCCCCAGCATTTT. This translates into CASSYSSGGRQPQHF.

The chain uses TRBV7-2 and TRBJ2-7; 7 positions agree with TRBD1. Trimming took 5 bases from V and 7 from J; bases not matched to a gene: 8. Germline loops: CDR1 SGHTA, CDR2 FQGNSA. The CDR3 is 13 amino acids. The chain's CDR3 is CASSPDRVGEQYF. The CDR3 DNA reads TGTGCCAGCAGCCCCGACAGGGTTGGGGAGCAGTACTTC.

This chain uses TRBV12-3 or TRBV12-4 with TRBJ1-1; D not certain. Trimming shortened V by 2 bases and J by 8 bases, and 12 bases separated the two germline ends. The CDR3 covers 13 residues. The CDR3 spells CASSLRDNREAFF. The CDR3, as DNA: TGTGCCAGCAGTTTACGAGACAATAGGGAAGCTTTCTTT.

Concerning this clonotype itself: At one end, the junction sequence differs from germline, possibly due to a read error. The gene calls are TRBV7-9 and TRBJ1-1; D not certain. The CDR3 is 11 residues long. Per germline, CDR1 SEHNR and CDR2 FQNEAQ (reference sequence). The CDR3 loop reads CASTETSEPFF. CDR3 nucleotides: TGTGCCAGCACCGAAACGAGTGAACCTTTCTTT. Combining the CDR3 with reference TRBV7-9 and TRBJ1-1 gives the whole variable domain DTGVSQNPRHKITKRGQNVTFRCDPISEHNRLYWYRQTLGQGPEFLTYFQNEAQLEKSRLLSDRFSAERPKGSFSTLEIQRTEQGDSAMYLCASTETSEPFFGQGTRLTVV.

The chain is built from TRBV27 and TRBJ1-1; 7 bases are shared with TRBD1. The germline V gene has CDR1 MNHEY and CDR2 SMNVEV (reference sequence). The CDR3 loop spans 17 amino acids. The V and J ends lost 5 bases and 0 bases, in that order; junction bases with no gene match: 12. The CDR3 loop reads CASSTPRDRTLNTEAFF. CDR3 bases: TGTGCCAGCAGTACACCCCGGGACAGAACTCTGAACACTGAAGCTTTCTTT.

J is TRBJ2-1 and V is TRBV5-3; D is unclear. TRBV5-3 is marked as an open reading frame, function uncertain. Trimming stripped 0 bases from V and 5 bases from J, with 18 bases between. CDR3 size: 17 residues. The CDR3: CARSLGSLSERHNEQFF. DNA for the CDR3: TGTGCCAGAAGCTTGGGATCGTTATCGGAGAGGCACAATGAGCAGTTCTTC.

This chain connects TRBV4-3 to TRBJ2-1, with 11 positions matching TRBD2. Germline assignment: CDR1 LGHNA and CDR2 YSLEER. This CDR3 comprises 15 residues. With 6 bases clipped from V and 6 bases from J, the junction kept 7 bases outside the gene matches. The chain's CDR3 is CASRETLAGGNEQFF. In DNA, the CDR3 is TGCGCCAGCAGGGAAACTCTAGCGGGGGGCAATGAGCAGTTCTTC.

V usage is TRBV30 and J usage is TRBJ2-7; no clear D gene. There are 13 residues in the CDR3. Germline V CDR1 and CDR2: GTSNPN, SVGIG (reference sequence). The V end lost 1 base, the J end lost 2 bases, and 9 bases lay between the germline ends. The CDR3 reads CAWSGTGPYEQYF. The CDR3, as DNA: TGTGCCTGGAGTGGGACGGGCCCCTACGAGCAGTACTTC.

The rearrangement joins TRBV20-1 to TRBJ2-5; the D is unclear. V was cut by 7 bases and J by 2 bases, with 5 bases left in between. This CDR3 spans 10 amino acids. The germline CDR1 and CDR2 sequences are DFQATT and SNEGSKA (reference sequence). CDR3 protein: CSGVQETQYF. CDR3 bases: TGCAGTGGGGTACAAGAGACCCAGTACTTC.